The 18 T cell receptor beta chains given below trace back to one sample, sequenced in a study of blood T cell repertoires in COVID-19. TCRdb's table, derived via immunoSEQ multiplex PCR, lists solely in-frame clones and lacks some. The sample yields about 270,000 clones, over 75% seen once. The sequencing sample was made of peripheral blood. The receptors come from a human donor in a cohort sampled during active COVID-19.

The chain links TRBV4-3 to TRBJ1-3; possible D gene TRBD1, 6 bases. The V end was cut by 0 bases, the J end by 0 bases, with 12 bases between. Germline V gene sequence: CDR1 LGHNA, CDR2 YSLEER. There are 17 residues in the CDR3. The CDR3 region is CASSQDPVTGSGNTIYF. CDR3 bases: TGCGCCAGCAGCCAAGATCCGGTGACAGGCTCTGGAAACACCATATATTTT.

The V and J genes are TRBV7-9 and TRBJ2-3, with 7 positions matching TRBD1. The J segment lost 4 bases and the V segment lost 3 bases, leaving 1 base of the junction unmatched. The germline V gene encodes CDR1 SEHNR and CDR2 FQNEAQ (reference sequence). CDR3 length: 13 residues. The CDR3 nucleotides are TGTGCCAGCAGCTTTGGGACAGCAGATACGCAGTATTTT. Protein: CASSFGTADTQYF. Combining the CDR3 with reference TRBV7-9 and TRBJ2-3 gives the whole variable domain DTGVSQNPRHKITKRGQNVTFRCDPISEHNRLYWYRQTLGQGPEFLTYFQNEAQLEKSRLLSDRFSAERPKGSFSTLEIQRTEQGDSAMYLCASSFGTADTQYFGPGTRLTVL.

The J gene is TRBJ1-4, the V gene TRBV14; D uncertain. Trimming pared 4 bases from V and 2 bases from J, leaving 8 bases between. The CDR3 spans 14 residues. CDR1 SGHDN and CDR2 FVKESK come from the germline V gene. CDR3 bases: TGTGCCAGCAGCCTGGGAGGCACTAATGAAAAACTGTTTTTT. It specifies CASSLGGTNEKLFF.

This rearrangement joins TRBV11-2 to TRBJ2-1; possibly TRBD2 for D (5 bases). The CDR3 contains 16 residues. In germline, CDR1 is SGHAT, CDR2 FQNNGV. The V gene lost 4 bases and the J gene lost 0 bases, with 13 bases spanning the gap. The CDR3 loop is CASSYLSGYSYNEQFF. For the CDR3, the DNA is TGTGCCAGCAGCTACCTAAGCGGATACTCCTACAATGAGCAGTTCTTC.

This chain connects TRBV3-1 (or the pseudogene TRBV3-2) to TRBJ2-2; D might be TRBD1 (5 bases). The V gene lost 5 bases and the J gene lost 4 bases, with 11 bases spanning the gap. The length of the CDR3 is 14 residues. Germline lookup yields CDR1 LGHDT and CDR2 YNNKEL (reference sequence). CDR3 sequence: CASSSMGLTGELFF. Written as DNA, the CDR3 is TGTGCCAGCAGCTCTATGGGGCTCACCGGGGAGCTGTTTTTT.

The gene calls are TRBV20-1 and TRBJ2-5; D uncertain. Germline CDR1 and CDR2: DFQATT and SNEGSKA (reference sequence). The CDR3 extends over 10 amino acids. Trimming took 5 bases from V and 5 from J, leaving 6 bases between them. The CDR3 reads CSAFRETQYF. CDR3 sequence (DNA): TGCAGTGCTTTTCGGGAGACCCAGTACTTC.

CDR3 loop: CASSFSAGARDVYGYTF. The CDR3 bases are TGTGCCAGCAGTTTTTCGGCAGGGGCCAGGGATGTCTATGGCTACACCTTC. J is TRBJ1-2 and V is TRBV27; weak D call: TRBD1 (6 bases). Germline CDR1 and CDR2: MNHEY and SMNVEV (reference sequence). The CDR3 has 17 residues. Trimming shortened V by 3 bases and J by 4 bases, and 21 bases separated the two germline ends.

The DNA of the CDR3 is TGCAGTGCTAGTGAAGACATGAACACTGAAGCTTTCTTT. It is translated as CSASEDMNTEAFF. The V gene is TRBV20-1, the J gene TRBJ1-1; D is undetermined. CDR3 length equals 13 residues. Germline V gives CDR1 DFQATT, CDR2 SNEGSKA (reference sequence). V was shortened by 3 bases and J by 0 bases, with 8 bases between the two germline ends.

The chain recombines TRBV3-1 (or the pseudogene TRBV3-2) with TRBJ2-7; D is possibly TRBD2 (5 bases). The germline V gene has CDR1 LGHDT and CDR2 YNNKEL (reference sequence). V lost 6 bases and J 3 bases, leaving 9 bases between the germline ends. The CDR3 has 12 amino acids. The CDR3 DNA reads as TGTGCCAGCAGGGCGGGCGACTACGAGCAGTACTTC. It translates to CASRAGDYEQYF.

The chain couples TRBV19 to TRBJ2-1; D not resolved. Trimming took 5 bases from V and 4 from J, leaving 9 bases between them. This CDR3 spans 13 amino acids. Germline V CDR1 and CDR2: LNHDA, SQIVND (reference sequence). CDR3 DNA sequence: TGTGCCAGTAGTGTGGCTTTGTACAATGAGCAGTTCTTC. Protein product: CASSVALYNEQFF.

The rearrangement links TRBV5-1 to TRBJ2-1; 7 bases map to TRBD2. With 7 bases clipped from V and 5 bases from J, the junction kept 9 bases outside the gene matches. Germline V lookup: CDR1 SGHRS, CDR2 YFSETQ. This CDR3 contains 14 residues. The DNA of the CDR3 is TGCGCCAGCGAGTGGGATACTAGCGACAATGAGCAGTTCTTC. Translation gives CASEWDTSDNEQFF.

V is TRBV6-2 or TRBV6-3 and J is TRBJ2-6, with TRBD2 identical over 8 bases. V shed 7 bases, J shed 1 base, and the junction held 3 bases outside the gene matches. Germline V lookup: CDR1 MNHEY, CDR2 SVGEGT. This CDR3 is 15 amino acids long. In DNA form, the CDR3 reads TGTGCCAGCACCCCGGGAGGGTCTGGGGCCAACGTCCTGACTTTC. Its translation: CASTPGGSGANVLTF.

V usage is TRBV2 and J usage is TRBJ2-5; D gene unclear. V dropped 10 bases and J dropped 5 bases, with 2 bases sitting between them. The CDR3 totals 8 residues. Per the germline V gene, CDR1 is SNHLY and CDR2 is FYNNEI. Here the CDR3 reads CATETQYF. The CDR3 nucleotides read TGTGCCACGGAGACCCAGTACTTC.

This chain joins TRBV7-9 and TRBJ2-1, with 12 bases fitting TRBD2. Germline assignment: CDR1 SEHNR and CDR2 FQNEAQ (reference sequence). This CDR3 region has 17 residues. J gave up 8 bases and V 1 base, and 9 bases lay outside the gene matches. CDR3 DNA sequence: TGTGCCAGCAGCTTAGTAGCGACTAGCGGGAGTGGAGATGAGCAGTTCTTC. Encoded protein: CASSLVATSGSGDEQFF. Full variable domain (outside the CDR3, taken from reference TRBV7-9 and TRBJ2-1): DTGVSQNPRHKITKRGQNVTFRCDPISEHNRLYWYRQTLGQGPEFLTYFQNEAQLEKSRLLSDRFSAERPKGSFSTLEIQRTEQGDSAMYLCASSLVATSGSGDEQFFGPGTRLTVL.

The V and J genes are TRBV5-4 and TRBJ2-3; TRBD2 matches at 13 bases. J gave up 2 bases and V 5 bases, and 5 bases lay outside the gene matches. Germline values: CDR1 SGHNT, CDR2 YYREEE (reference sequence). This CDR3 is 16 amino acids long. The CDR3: CASRKTSGRATDTQYF. DNA for the CDR3: TGTGCCAGCAGAAAAACTAGCGGGAGGGCCACAGATACGCAGTATTTT. Drawing the rest from reference TRBV5-4 and TRBJ2-3, the complete variable domain is ETGVTQSPTHLIKTRGQQVTLRCSSQSGHNTVSWYQQALGQGPQFIFQYYREEENGRGNFPPRFSGLQFPNYSSELNVNALELDDSALYLCASRKTSGRATDTQYFGPGTRLTVL.

The rearrangement links TRBV6-5 to TRBJ2-7; 9 bases match TRBD1. CDR1 and CDR2 (germline): MNHEY, SVGAGI. V lost 7 bases, J lost 0 bases, and 7 bases stayed unmatched. CDR3 length equals 15 residues. CDR3 region: CASTGGQGFSYEQYF. DNA of the CDR3: TGTGCCAGCACAGGGGGACAGGGATTCTCCTACGAGCAGTACTTC.

This clone has a handful of counts. The chain is built from TRBV29-1 and TRBJ2-1, with 7 positions matching TRBD2. The CDR3 covers 14 residues. V lost 3 bases to trimming and J lost 7 bases; unmatched junction nucleotides: 9. Germline values: CDR1 SQVTM, CDR2 ANQGSEA. For the CDR3, the DNA is TGCAGCGTTGAGGTAAGGCTAGCGGCTAATGAGCAGTTCTTC. Protein product: CSVEVRLAANEQFF.

The chain carries TRBV9 and TRBJ2-1, with D tentatively TRBD2 (7 bases). The V end was cut by 5 bases, the J end by 5 bases, with 14 bases between. The CDR3 sequence is 14 residues long. The germline gives CDR1 SGDLS, CDR2 YYNGEE. The CDR3 region is CASRAAGAHNEQFF. The CDR3 nucleotides read TGTGCCAGCAGAGCGGCGGGGGCCCACAATGAGCAGTTCTTC.